The 14 T cell receptor beta chains below all came from one sample that was sequenced in a study of post-analysis software for immune sequencing data. The study's findings and limits: Among about 5 TRBV segments more frequent in patients than controls were TRBV5-6, TRBV5-1 and TRBV20-1.

These receptors lack a known antigen. Unique-molecular-identifier-tagged TCR beta cDNA libraries were used. TCRdb re-called the PCR reads through MiXCR, storing one row per CDR3 protein. The sample yields some 800,000 distinct CDR3 sequences, just over 45% seen once. The sample was blood. Receptors originate from a girl aged 5 to 17 with multiple sclerosis.

The chain combines TRBV7-2 with TRBJ1-2, with TRBD1 as a possible D gene (6 bases). The CDR3 sequence is 15 residues long. Per the germline V gene, CDR1 is SGHTA and CDR2 is FQGNSA. Trimming cost V 1 base and J 8 bases, with 17 bases left between them. Here the CDR3 DNA reads TGTGCCAGCAGCTTAGGATGGGACAACGGTTCAGGCTACACCTTC. Translating it yields CASSLGWDNGSGYTF.

This clonotype was recorded a few times. The chain is built from TRBV7-9 and TRBJ2-3; D could derive from TRBD1 or TRBD2 (5 bases each). There are 15 residues in the CDR3. V was cut by 4 bases and J by 4 bases, with 15 bases left in between. Germline-derived CDR1 and CDR2 are SEHNR and FQNEAQ (reference sequence). The CDR3 loop is CASSSGPSRPDTQYF. In DNA form, the CDR3 reads TGTGCCAGCAGCTCGGGACCCTCCCGACCAGATACGCAGTATTTT.

This clonotype has a single count. The chain carries TRBV29-1 and TRBJ2-4; 9 positions agree with TRBD2. The J call could be wrong; TRBJ2-7 is a better fit for the DNA end. The CDR3 extends over 13 amino acids. Germline CDR1 SQVTM, CDR2 ANQGSEA. The CDR3 DNA reads TGCAGCGTGGTGGGGACTAGCAGATACGAGCAGTACTTC. Translating it yields CSVVGTSRYEQYF.

V is TRBV6-6 and J is TRBJ2-1; weak D call: TRBD2 (6 bases). CDR1 is MNHNY and CDR2 is SVGAGI in the germline V gene (reference sequence). The CDR3 consists of 15 residues. The V gene lost 2 bases and the J gene lost 0 bases, with 8 bases spanning the gap. Here the CDR3 reads CASSYTGDSYNEQFF. The CDR3 nucleotides read TGTGCCAGCAGTTACACGGGGGACTCCTACAATGAGCAGTTCTTC.

This sequence joins TRBV29-1 and TRBJ1-2; a weak D match, TRBD1 (5 bases). The V end was cut by 7 bases, the J end by 7 bases, with 19 bases between. CDR1 is SQVTM and CDR2 is ANQGSEA in the germline V gene. This CDR3 has 13 residues. CDR3 DNA sequence: TGCAGCGGAGGGGATTCGAAAAATTTTGGCTACACCTTC. It yields the protein CSGGDSKNFGYTF.

V is TRBV15 and J is TRBJ2-7, with 8 bases matching TRBD2. The CDR3 covers 17 residues. The germline V gene has CDR1 LNHNV and CDR2 YYDKDF (reference sequence). Unmatched junction bases numbered 9, after V lost 0 bases and J lost 2 bases. CDR3 sequence reads: CATSRDTSGEGTYEQYF. DNA of the CDR3: TGTGCCACCAGCAGAGATACTAGCGGAGAGGGGACCTACGAGCAGTACTTC. Combining the CDR3 with reference TRBV15 and TRBJ2-7 gives the whole variable domain DAMVIQNPRYQVTQFGKPVTLSCSQTLNHNVMYWYQQKSSQAPKLLFHYYDKDFNNEADTPDNFQSRRPNTSFCFLDIRSPGLGDTAMYLCATSRDTSGEGTYEQYFGPGTRLTVT.

The chain links TRBV5-1 to TRBJ2-5; D remains unclear. The J call may be mistaken, given a closer DNA end match to TRBJ2-7. The CDR3 totals 15 residues. Germline assignment: CDR1 SGHRS and CDR2 YFSETQ. The CDR3 reads CASSLGVSQPYEQYF. The CDR3 bases are TGCGCCAGCAGCTTGGGTGTTAGTCAACCCTACGAGCAGTACTTC.

The chain is built from TRBV10-3 and TRBJ2-5; possible D gene TRBD1, 7 bases. The J call may be mistaken, given a closer DNA end match to TRBJ2-7. This CDR3 is 15 amino acids long. Per the germline V gene, CDR1 is ENHRY and CDR2 is SYGVKD. The CDR3 bases are TGTGCCATCAGTGACGGAGGGGGCGATAGGGACGAGCAGTACTTC. It is translated as CAISDGGGDRDEQYF.

This clonotype was counted a few times. The gene calls are TRBV13 and TRBJ2-5; D unresolved. V was shortened by 2 bases and J by 2 bases, with 9 bases between the two germline ends. There are 14 residues in the CDR3. The germline gives CDR1 PRHDT, CDR2 FYEKMQ (reference sequence). CDR3 protein: CASSLRNTQETQYF. CDR3 DNA: TGTGCCAGCAGCTTACGGAACACTCAAGAGACCCAGTACTTC.

The chain recombines TRBV4-2 with TRBJ2-2; no reliable D call. The CDR3 is 15 residues long. Trimming stripped 0 bases from V and 4 bases from J, with 9 bases between. The germline gives CDR1 LGHNA, CDR2 YNFKEQ. CDR3 bases: TGTGCCAGCAGCCAAGAGGATGGCAGCACCGGGGAGCTGTTTTTT. It specifies CASSQEDGSTGELFF.

The chain uses TRBV6-5 and TRBJ1-1, with unresolved D. Germline V lookup: CDR1 MNHEY, CDR2 SVGAGI. Trimming pared 0 bases from V and 5 bases from J, leaving 10 bases between. This CDR3 is 14 amino acids long. CDR3 amino acids: CASSYSVAGTEAFF. The CDR3, as DNA: TGTGCCAGCAGTTACTCGGTTGCGGGGACTGAAGCTTTCTTT.

The J gene is TRBJ2-2, the V gene TRBV20-1, with a possible D match to TRBD2 (5 bases). Germline V gives CDR1 DFQATT, CDR2 SNEGSKA (reference sequence). CDR3 size: 16 residues. V was cut by 3 bases and J by 0 bases, with 14 bases left in between. CDR3 sequence (DNA): TGCAGTGCTAGTATTTTCGGAGGATCGAACACCGGGGAGCTGTTTTTT. Translating it yields CSASIFGGSNTGELFF.

The chain links TRBV29-1 to TRBJ2-5; maybe TRBD2 (5 bases). The V gene lost 6 bases and the J gene lost 6 bases, with 14 bases spanning the gap. This CDR3 region has 12 residues. Germline V gene sequence: CDR1 SQVTM, CDR2 ANQGSEA. CDR3 sequence: CSVRNPGKTQYF. CDR3 DNA: TGCAGCGTCAGGAACCCGGGGAAGACCCAGTACTTC.

The chain links TRBV7-9 to TRBJ2-5; 11 bases are shared with TRBD2. Germline values: CDR1 SEHNR, CDR2 FQNEAQ (reference sequence). The CDR3 has 14 amino acids. The J segment lost 9 bases and the V segment lost 5 bases, leaving 8 bases of the junction unmatched. The CDR3 spells CASSNGTSGHPQYF. The CDR3 DNA reads as TGTGCCAGCAGCAACGGGACTAGCGGACACCCCCAGTACTTC.